This is a list of T cell receptor beta chains from one sample in a study of shared clonotypes between healthy human individuals. The assay was immunoSEQ multiplex PCR, and TCRdb's table has in-frame clones only and misses some. There are 2 million to 2.5 million clones in the sample; under 95% occur only once, and over 1.5% lies in the top ten. Sequencing was carried out using naive CD8+ T cells from PBMCs. The receptors originated from a man between 18 and 35 years old in good health. Some clones in this sample may be carry-over from other donors' samples. Both conserved end residues are part of each CDR3. A D gene is named only where the DNA matches it firmly. The listing skips clone size in some rows; elsewhere it reads once, few, many or a size class.

abundance: NA; j_gene: TRBJ1-1; d_gene: NA; v_gene: TRBV5-1; CDR3aa: CASRKGSTEAFF; CDR3nt: TGCGCCAGCAGAAAAGGGTCCACTGAAGCTTTCTTT
abundance: NA; j_gene: TRBJ2-1; d_gene: NA; v_gene: TRBV29-1; CDR3aa: CSVEGSAAWDEQFF; CDR3nt: TGCAGCGTTGAGGGGTCAGCGGCCTGGGATGAGCAGTTCTTC
abundance: NA; j_gene: TRBJ2-1; d_gene: TRBD2; v_gene: TRBV5-4; CDR3aa: CASSFRSGREGKQFF; CDR3nt: TGTGCCAGCAGCTTTCGATCTGGGCGGGAGGGGAAGCAGTTCTTC
abundance: NA; j_gene: TRBJ2-7; d_gene: NA; v_gene: TRBV5-1; CDR3aa: CASSLVVGGNEQYF; CDR3nt: TGCGCCAGCAGCTTGGTGGTTGGGGGGAACGAGCAGTACTTC
abundance: NA; j_gene: TRBJ2-5; d_gene: TRBD2; v_gene: TRBV7-6; CDR3aa: CASSPRWLAGQETQYF; CDR3nt: TGTGCCAGCAGCCCTCGGTGGCTAGCGGGACAAGAGACCCAGTACTTC
abundance: NA; j_gene: TRBJ2-2; d_gene: NA; v_gene: TRBV7-9; CDR3aa: CASSSRRQDLDRGTGELFF; CDR3nt: TGTGCCAGCAGCAGTAGACGACAGGACCTAGACAGAGGCACCGGGGAGCTGTTTTTT
abundance: NA; j_gene: TRBJ2-7; d_gene: TRBD1; v_gene: TRBV2; CDR3aa: CASSEWEGTGSYEQYF; CDR3nt: TGTGCCAGCAGTGAATGGGAGGGGACAGGGTCCTACGAGCAGTACTTC
abundance: NA; j_gene: TRBJ1-1; d_gene: NA; v_gene: TRBV19; CDR3aa: CATTLGKSMNTEAFF; CDR3nt: TGTGCCACCACCTTGGGGAAATCCATGAACACTGAAGCTTTCTTT
abundance: NA; j_gene: TRBJ1-3; d_gene: NA; v_gene: TRBV7-2; CDR3aa: CASSLDRRVGNTIYF; CDR3nt: TGTGCCAGCAGCTTAGACAGACGAGTCGGAAACACCATATATTTT
abundance: NA; j_gene: TRBJ2-1; d_gene: NA; v_gene: TRBV30; CDR3aa: CAWSVGLGQFF; CDR3nt: TGTGCCTGGAGTGTAGGGCTGGGGCAGTTCTTC
abundance: NA; j_gene: TRBJ2-1; d_gene: NA; v_gene: TRBV5-1; CDR3aa: CASVSVGSSYNEQFF; CDR3nt: TGCGCCAGCGTCAGCGTGGGGAGCTCCTACAATGAGCAGTTCTTC
abundance: NA; j_gene: TRBJ1-5; d_gene: NA; v_gene: TRBV4-1; CDR3aa: CASSHAGTPSNQPQHF; CDR3nt: TGCGCCAGCAGCCACGCCGGGACACCGAGCAATCAGCCCCAGCATTTT
abundance: NA; j_gene: TRBJ1-3; d_gene: NA; v_gene: TRBV7-8; CDR3aa: CASSLNRASGNTIYF; CDR3nt: TGTGCCAGCAGCCTAAACCGGGCCTCTGGAAACACCATATATTTT
abundance: NA; j_gene: TRBJ1-2; d_gene: TRBD1; v_gene: TRBV11-2; CDR3aa: CASSHPAAGGITNYGYTF; CDR3nt: TGTGCCAGCAGCCACCCTGCGGCAGGGGGCATTACTAACTATGGCTACACCTTC
abundance: NA; j_gene: TRBJ2-1; d_gene: NA; v_gene: TRBV6-6; CDR3aa: CASSYGLNEQFF; CDR3nt: TGTGCCAGCAGTTACGGGCTGAATGAGCAGTTCTTC
abundance: NA; j_gene: TRBJ2-1; d_gene: NA; v_gene: TRBV11-2; CDR3aa: CASSLTLGWEQFF; CDR3nt: TGTGCCAGCAGCCTTACTCTAGGGTGGGAGCAGTTCTTC
abundance: NA; j_gene: TRBJ2-1; d_gene: TRBD2; v_gene: TRBV7-9; CDR3aa: CASSPGRALLNEQFF; CDR3nt: TGTGCCAGCAGTCCCGGGAGGGCGTTGTTGAATGAGCAGTTCTTC
abundance: NA; j_gene: TRBJ2-3; d_gene: TRBD1; v_gene: TRBV13; CDR3aa: CASSNRDSSSTDTQYF; CDR3nt: TGTGCCAGCAGCAACCGGGACAGTTCTAGCACAGATACGCAGTATTTT
abundance: NA; j_gene: TRBJ2-1; d_gene: TRBD2; v_gene: TRBV11-2; CDR3aa: CASSSRPSGSRYNEQFF; CDR3nt: TGTGCCAGCAGCTCACGCCCTAGCGGGAGCAGGTACAATGAGCAGTTCTTC
abundance: NA; j_gene: TRBJ1-3; d_gene: NA; v_gene: TRBV7-9; CDR3aa: CASSLVGWGASSGNTIYF; CDR3nt: TGTGCCAGCAGCTTAGTCGGATGGGGAGCGAGCTCTGGAAACACCATATATTTT
abundance: NA; j_gene: TRBJ1-1; d_gene: TRBD1; v_gene: TRBV11-1; CDR3aa: CASSPRGPNTEAFF; CDR3nt: TGTGCCAGCAGCCCGAGGGGGCCTAACACTGAAGCTTTCTTT
abundance: once; j_gene: TRBJ1-2; d_gene: NA; v_gene: TRBV9; CDR3aa: CASSVAGVSGSQNYGYTF; CDR3nt: TGTGCCAGCAGCGTAGCAGGGGTATCGGGATCTCAGAACTATGGCTACACCTTC
abundance: NA; j_gene: TRBJ2-7; d_gene: TRBD1; v_gene: TRBV5-4; CDR3aa: CASSMNQGAREQYF; CDR3nt: TGTGCCAGCAGCATGAATCAGGGGGCGAGGGAGCAGTACTTC
abundance: NA; j_gene: TRBJ2-7; d_gene: TRBD2; v_gene: TRBV5-4; CDR3aa: CASSLGGGYEQYF; CDR3nt: TGTGCCAGCAGCCTCGGGGGGGGGTACGAGCAGTACTTC
abundance: NA; j_gene: TRBJ2-7; d_gene: NA; v_gene: TRBV7-2; CDR3aa: CASSGPSASYEQYF; CDR3nt: TGTGCCAGCAGCGGCCCTAGCGCATCCTACGAGCAGTACTTC
abundance: once; j_gene: TRBJ2-5; d_gene: NA; v_gene: TRBV7-9; CDR3aa: CASRRSLQETQYF; CDR3nt: TGTGCCAGCAGGCGCTCATTACAAGAGACCCAGTACTTC
abundance: NA; j_gene: TRBJ2-5; d_gene: TRBD2; v_gene: TRBV6-6; CDR3aa: CASSTRTRKETQYF; CDR3nt: TGTGCCAGCAGTACGCGGACTAGAAAAGAGACCCAGTACTTC
abundance: NA; j_gene: TRBJ2-1; d_gene: NA; v_gene: TRBV10-1; CDR3aa: CASSLKVPYNEQFF; CDR3nt: TGCGCCAGCAGTTTAAAGGTACCCTACAATGAGCAGTTCTTC
abundance: NA; j_gene: TRBJ2-7; d_gene: TRBD2; v_gene: TRBV27; CDR3aa: CASSLSGGSGYEQYF; CDR3nt: TGTGCCAGCAGTTTATCGGGCGGGAGTGGGTACGAGCAGTACTTC
abundance: few; j_gene: TRBJ1-1; d_gene: NA; v_gene: TRBV4-3; CDR3aa: CASSQDRARANTEAFF; CDR3nt: TGCGCCAGCAGCCAAGACAGGGCCCGAGCGAACACTGAAGCTTTCTTT
abundance: NA; j_gene: TRBJ1-2; d_gene: NA; v_gene: TRBV6-5; CDR3aa: CASSYQNLGGYTF; CDR3nt: TGTGCCAGCAGTTATCAGAATCTGGGTGGCTACACCTTC
abundance: NA; j_gene: TRBJ1-1; d_gene: TRBD1; v_gene: TRBV9; CDR3aa: CASSPTGGSPEAFF; CDR3nt: TGTGCCAGCAGCCCCACAGGGGGCAGCCCTGAAGCTTTCTTT
abundance: few; j_gene: TRBJ1-2; d_gene: TRBD1; v_gene: TRBV5-1; CDR3aa: CASSTDRVDGYTF; CDR3nt: TGCGCCAGCAGCACCGACAGGGTCGATGGCTACACCTTC
abundance: NA; j_gene: TRBJ1-1; d_gene: NA; v_gene: TRBV7-2; CDR3aa: CASSLGGMTEAFF; CDR3nt: TGTGCCAGCAGCTTAGGGGGTATGACTGAAGCTTTCTTT
abundance: NA; j_gene: TRBJ2-7; d_gene: NA; v_gene: TRBV5-5; CDR3aa: CASSPIQRFDEQYF; CDR3nt: TGTGCCAGCAGCCCCATCCAACGCTTCGACGAGCAGTACTTC
abundance: NA; j_gene: TRBJ2-1; d_gene: NA; v_gene: TRBV14; CDR3aa: CASSLQGLYNEQFF; CDR3nt: TGTGCCAGCAGCCTCCAGGGACTGTACAATGAGCAGTTCTTC
abundance: once; j_gene: TRBJ2-2; d_gene: NA; v_gene: TRBV5-1; CDR3aa: CASSLSPGELFF; CDR3nt: TGCGCCAGCAGCTTGAGTCCGGGGGAGCTGTTTTTT
abundance: NA; j_gene: TRBJ2-1; d_gene: NA; v_gene: TRBV9; CDR3aa: CASSGSEYNEQFF; CDR3nt: TGTGCCAGCAGCGGGTCGGAGTACAATGAGCAGTTCTTC
abundance: NA; j_gene: TRBJ2-1; d_gene: NA; v_gene: TRBV27; CDR3aa: CASSFYSSYNEQFF; CDR3nt: TGTGCCAGCAGTTTCTATAGCTCCTACAATGAGCAGTTCTTC
abundance: NA; j_gene: TRBJ2-2; d_gene: NA; v_gene: TRBV5-4; CDR3aa: CASRGRDTGELFF; CDR3nt: TGTGCCAGCAGGGGCCGTGATACAGGGGAGCTGTTTTTT